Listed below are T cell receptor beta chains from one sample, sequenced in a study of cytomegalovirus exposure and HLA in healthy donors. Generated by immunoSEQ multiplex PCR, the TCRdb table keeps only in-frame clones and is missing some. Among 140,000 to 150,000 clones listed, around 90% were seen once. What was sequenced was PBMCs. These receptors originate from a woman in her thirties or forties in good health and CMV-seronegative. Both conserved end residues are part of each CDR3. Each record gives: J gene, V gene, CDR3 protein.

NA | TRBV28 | CASSFAQTGTNEQYF
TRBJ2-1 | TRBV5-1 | CASSLGQISYNEQFF
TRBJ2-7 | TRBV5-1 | CASSRSRGFGSYEQYF
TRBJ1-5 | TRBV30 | CAWSDQGGEPQHF
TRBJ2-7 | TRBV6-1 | CASSEEYEQYF
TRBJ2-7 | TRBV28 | CASSPLPGTGRNEQYF
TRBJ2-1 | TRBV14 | CASSQVLSSGSYNEQFF
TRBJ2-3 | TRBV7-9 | CASSPGGTQYF
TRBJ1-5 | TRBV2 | CASSASYSNQPQHF
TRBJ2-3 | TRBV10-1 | CASRAGTDTQYF
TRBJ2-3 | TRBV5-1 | CASSLGGGTTDTQYF
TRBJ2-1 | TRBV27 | CASSRTSGRPHEQFF
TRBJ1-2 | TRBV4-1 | CASSPPREGGYTF
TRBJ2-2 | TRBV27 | CASSLFPIGGITGELFF
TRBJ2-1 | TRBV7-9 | CASRGGGTSGTNEQFF
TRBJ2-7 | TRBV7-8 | CASSFLQGAYEQYF
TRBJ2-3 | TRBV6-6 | CASSALASTQYF
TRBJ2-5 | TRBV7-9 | CASSTLKETQYF
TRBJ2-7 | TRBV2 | CASTMTWTGESYEQYF
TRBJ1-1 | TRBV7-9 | CASSLQGGINTEAFF
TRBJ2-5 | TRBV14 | CASSQEGWQSGETQYF
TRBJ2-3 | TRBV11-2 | CASSLGTFDTDTQYF
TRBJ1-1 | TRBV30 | CAWCRGQNTEAFF
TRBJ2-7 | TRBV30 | CAWSESVAGITNF
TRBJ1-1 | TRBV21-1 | CASSKEEDLDTEAFF
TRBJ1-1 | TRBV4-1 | CASSPSTTGDTEAFF
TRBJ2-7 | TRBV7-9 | CASSRSGGSLYEQYF
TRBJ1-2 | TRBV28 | CASSYQNYGYTF
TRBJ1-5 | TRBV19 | CASRPGGSPNQPQHF
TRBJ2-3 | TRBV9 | CASSVGTITDTQYF
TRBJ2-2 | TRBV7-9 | CASSLGVEFTGELFF
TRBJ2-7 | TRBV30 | CAWSVLLGDEQYF
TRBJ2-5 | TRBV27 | CASSLSGAGIETQYF
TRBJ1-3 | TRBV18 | CASSPGQVSGNTIYF
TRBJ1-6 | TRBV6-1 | CASSERVNSPLHF
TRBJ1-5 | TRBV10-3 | CAISVTEDQPQHF
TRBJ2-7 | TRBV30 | CAWARTGGLSYEQYF
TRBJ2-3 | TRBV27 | CASSWTSGTYTQYF
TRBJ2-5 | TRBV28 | CASSLQGDQQETQYF
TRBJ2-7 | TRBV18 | CASSLTTGDFSYEQYF
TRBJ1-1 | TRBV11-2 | CASSRQGGENTEAFF
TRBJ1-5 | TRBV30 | CAWSGQTLQGKAQPQHF
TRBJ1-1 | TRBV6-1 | CASRVTGNTEAFF
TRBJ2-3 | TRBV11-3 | CASSPRLHSPTDTQYF
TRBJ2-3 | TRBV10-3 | CAISESGLAGVADTQYF
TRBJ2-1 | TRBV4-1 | CASSLGLDWYNEQFF
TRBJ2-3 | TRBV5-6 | CASSLRTSGTDTQYF
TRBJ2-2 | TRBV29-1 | CSVEDGGAVWNTGELFF
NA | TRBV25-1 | CASSGLGGRAYYEQYF
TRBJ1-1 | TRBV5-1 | CASSLETGVNTEAFF